This is a list of T cell receptor beta chains from one sample in a study of vaccination and CD4 T cells after COVID-19. Via MiXCR, TCRdb re-called the PCR reads, giving one row per CDR3 protein. The top ten clones hold 15% of a sample with 7,000 to 9,500 distinct CDR3 sequences, around 60% of them seen once. The antigens of these receptors remain unknown. The sample was cultured CD4+ T cells from blood, taken after SARS-CoV-2 vaccination. Receptor source: a human donor with COVID-19. CDR3s include the opening cysteine and the closing phenylalanine or tryptophan. D genes are given only for firm matches. The listing skips clone size in some rows; elsewhere it reads once, few, many or a size class.

>few|TRBV27|TRBD2|TRBJ2-7
TGTGCCAGCAGTTCCCTCCCGCGGGGACTAAGCTCCTACGAGCAGTACTTC
CASSSLPRGLSSYEQYF
>NA|TRBV28|TRBD1|TRBJ2-7
TGTGCCAGCAGTCCACGGGACAGGGGAGCTCTTAGCGAGCAGTACTTC
CASSPRDRGALSEQYF
>large|TRBV11-3|NA|TRBJ2-3
TGTGCCAGCAGCTTAGAAGTTAGGGGCCGCACTTCGCACACAGATACGCAGTATTTT
CASSLEVRGRTSHTDTQYF
>NA|TRBV12-3/TRBV12-4|NA|TRBJ1-6
TGTGCCACAGCTACAGGCAATTCACCCCTCCACTTT
CATATGNSPLHF
>NA|TRBV6-5|TRBD1|TRBJ1-5
TGTGCCAGCAGTTGGACAGGGGAGGCTACTCAGCCCCAGCATTTT
CASSWTGEATQPQHF
>NA|TRBV11-2|TRBD1|TRBJ2-2
TGTGCCAGCAGCCGGGTCCAGGGGGCGACCGGGGAGCTGTTTTTT
CASSRVQGATGELFF
>NA|TRBV11-2|NA|TRBJ2-1
TGTGCCAGCAGCTTAGGAGTTAATGAGCAGTTCTTC
CASSLGVNEQFF
>NA|TRBV7-2|TRBD1|TRBJ2-3
TGTGCCAGCAGCTTAGCTGGGACAGCCAGCACAGATACGCAGTATTTT
CASSLAGTASTDTQYF
>NA|TRBV20-1|NA|TRBJ1-1
TGCAGTGCGCCAGACGGGACACAACTCACTGAAGCTTTCTTT
CSAPDGTQLTEAFF
>few|TRBV27|NA|TRBJ1-5
TGTGCCAGCAGTTTTGAGCGGGTGGGATCGCCCCAGCATTTT
CASSFERVGSPQHF
>NA|TRBV20-1|NA|TRBJ2-7
TGCAGTGCGAGACCCCGGGTCGATACCTACGAGCAGTACTTC
CSARPRVDTYEQYF
>few|TRBV7-9|TRBD1|TRBJ1-5
TGTGCCAGCAGCTTAGGAGGGGGCGGCAATCAGCCCCAGCATTTT
CASSLGGGGNQPQHF
>once|TRBV6-1|TRBD1|TRBJ1-2
TGTGCCAGCACTCAGGGGGCTTATGGCTACACCTTC
CASTQGAYGYTF
>NA|TRBV11-2|NA|TRBJ1-5
TGTGCCAGCAGCTTAGCAGCAAATCAGCCCCAGCATTTT
CASSLAANQPQHF
>NA|TRBV11-2|NA|TRBJ1-6
TGTGCCAGCAGTCACACCGATAATTCACCCCTCCACTTT
CASSHTDNSPLHF
>NA|TRBV19|NA|TRBJ2-3
TGTGCCAGTAAGGGACTCACAGATACGCAGTATTTT
CASKGLTDTQYF
>NA|TRBV4-3|NA|TRBJ2-5
TGCGCCAGCAGCCGAGTAGCTGTCGTCCAAGAGACCCAGTACTTC
CASSRVAVVQETQYF
>NA|TRBV9|NA|TRBJ1-1
TGTGCCAGCAGCGTAGTAACATCCAGCCCCATGAACACTGAAGCTTTCTTT
CASSVVTSSPMNTEAFF
>NA|TRBV20-1|TRBD1|TRBJ1-5
TGCAGTGCTAGATCTTCACGACAGGGTGGGAATCAGCCCCAGCATTTT
CSARSSRQGGNQPQHF
>NA|TRBV12-3/TRBV12-4|TRBD1|TRBJ2-7
TGTGCCAGCAGTTCGGACAGGGGATACGAGCAGTACTTC
CASSSDRGYEQYF
>NA|TRBV6-1|NA|TRBJ1-2
TGTGCCAGCAGAGGTGCTACTAACTATGGCTACACCTTC
CASRGATNYGYTF
>NA|TRBV6-1|TRBD1|TRBJ1-6
TGTGCCAGCAGGAGGACAGGGTCTGGGCCCCCCCTCCACTTT
CASRRTGSGPPLHF
>few|TRBV27|NA|TRBJ1-1
TGTGCCAGCAGTTTATGGGGGAGCACTGAAGCTTTCTTT
CASSLWGSTEAFF
>large|TRBV4-2|NA|TRBJ1-2
TGTGCCAGCAGCCAAGGTGGGGAGGGACGGTCTGCTAACTATGGCTACACCTTC
CASSQGGEGRSANYGYTF
>NA|TRBV20-1|NA|TRBJ2-6
TGCAGCGGGCTCATCGGTGGCACCAACGTCCTGACTTTC
CSGLIGGTNVLTF
>few|TRBV7-2|NA|TRBJ1-5
TGTGCCAGCAGCTTACGGCAGGGTAAGGGTCAGCCCCAGCATTTT
CASSLRQGKGQPQHF
>NA|TRBV28|NA|TRBJ1-1
TGTGCCAGCAGTTTAATGATAGGGGGAGGGTGGGGTGAAGCTTTCTTT
CASSLMIGGGWGEAFF
>NA|TRBV6-1|NA|TRBJ2-7
TGTGCCACCCTCGACAGTGCGGTCTACGAGCAGTACTTC
CATLDSAVYEQYF
>few|TRBV11-1|TRBD1|TRBJ2-7
TGTGCCAGCAGCCCTGGGACAGAGATTTCCTACGAGCAGTACTTC
CASSPGTEISYEQYF
>NA|TRBV19|NA|TRBJ2-7
TGTGCCAGTAGTATTGCCGTGAGACAGAAGGCCTACGAGCAGTACTTC
CASSIAVRQKAYEQYF
>few|TRBV6-1|NA|TRBJ1-5
TGTGCCAGCAGTGGGGGGGTAGGGAATAGCAATCAGCCCCAGCATTTT
CASSGGVGNSNQPQHF
>few|TRBV20-1|TRBD1|TRBJ1-2
TGCAGTGCTAGAGACCGGACAGGATTTAACTATGGCTACACCTTC
CSARDRTGFNYGYTF
>few|TRBV20-1|TRBD1|TRBJ2-1
TGCAGTGCTACAGAGACCGGGACAGGATACAATGAGCAGTTCTTC
CSATETGTGYNEQFF
>NA|TRBV7-3|NA|TRBJ2-5
TGTGCCAGCAGGCGGGGGAAGGGGGCTGGAGAGGCCCAGTACTTC
CASRRGKGAGEAQYF
>NA|TRBV6-1|NA|TRBJ2-1
TGTGCCAGCGAGGGGCGGAATGAGCAGTTCTTC
CASEGRNEQFF
>NA|TRBV7-2|TRBD1|TRBJ2-2
TGTGCCAGCAGCGCGGGACAGGGGGTGAGCACCGGGGAGCTGTTTTTT
CASSAGQGVSTGELFF
>NA|TRBV11-2|NA|TRBJ2-5
TGTGCCAGCAGCGTACCAACAGGGCCCCAGTACTTC
CASSVPTGPQYF
>NA|TRBV11-3|NA|TRBJ2-7
TGTGCCAGTTCAGGTGTCACCTACGAGCAGTACTTC
CASSGVTYEQYF
>NA|TRBV6-1|NA|TRBJ2-3
TGTGCCAGCAGTGGTTGGACTACTAGCACAGATACGCAGTATTTT
CASSGWTTSTDTQYF
>few|TRBV20-1|NA|TRBJ2-3
TGCAGTGCTAGAGATGAAGTGGATTATTGGGGGCCCTACAAAGATACGCAGTATTTT
CSARDEVDYWGPYKDTQYF